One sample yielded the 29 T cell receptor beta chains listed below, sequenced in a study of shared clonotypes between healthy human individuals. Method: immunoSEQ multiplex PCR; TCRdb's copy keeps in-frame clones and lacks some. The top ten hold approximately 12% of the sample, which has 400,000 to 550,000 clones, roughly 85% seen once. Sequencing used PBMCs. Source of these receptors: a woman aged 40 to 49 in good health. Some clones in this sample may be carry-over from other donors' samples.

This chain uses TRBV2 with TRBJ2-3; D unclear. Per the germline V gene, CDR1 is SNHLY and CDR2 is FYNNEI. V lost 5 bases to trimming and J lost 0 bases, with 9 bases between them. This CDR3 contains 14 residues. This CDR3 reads CASSQQSSTDTQYF. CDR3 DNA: TGTGCCAGCAGTCAACAGAGTAGCACAGATACGCAGTATTTT.

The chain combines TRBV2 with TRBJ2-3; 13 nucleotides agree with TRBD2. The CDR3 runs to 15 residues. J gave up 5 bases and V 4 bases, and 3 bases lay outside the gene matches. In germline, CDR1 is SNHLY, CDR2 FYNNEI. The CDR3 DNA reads TGTGCCAGCAGTGTAAGGACTAGCGGGGGAGATACGCAGTATTTT. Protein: CASSVRTSGGDTQYF.

DNA for the CDR3: TGTGCCAGCAGCCCGACAGTGGAAGTTGGCTACACCTTC. This gives the protein CASSPTVEVGYTF. This chain connects TRBV7-2 to TRBJ1-2, with D perhaps matching TRBD1 (5 bases). Trimming took off 5 bases at V and 7 bases at J, with 14 bases between the two ends. The CDR3 covers 13 residues. Germline CDR1 and CDR2: SGHTA and FQGNSA.

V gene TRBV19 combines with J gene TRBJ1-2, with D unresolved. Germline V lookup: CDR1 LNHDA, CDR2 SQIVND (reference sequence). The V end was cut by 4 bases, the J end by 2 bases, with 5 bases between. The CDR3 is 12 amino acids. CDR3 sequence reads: CASSNTNYGYTF. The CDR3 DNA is TGTGCCAGTAGTAACACCAACTATGGCTACACCTTC.

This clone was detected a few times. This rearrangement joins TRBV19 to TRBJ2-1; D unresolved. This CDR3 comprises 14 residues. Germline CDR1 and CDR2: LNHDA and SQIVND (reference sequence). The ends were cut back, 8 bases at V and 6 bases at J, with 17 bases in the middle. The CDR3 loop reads CASRSQALSNEQFF. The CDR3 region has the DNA TGTGCCAGTCGCTCCCAAGCCCTCTCCAATGAGCAGTTCTTC.

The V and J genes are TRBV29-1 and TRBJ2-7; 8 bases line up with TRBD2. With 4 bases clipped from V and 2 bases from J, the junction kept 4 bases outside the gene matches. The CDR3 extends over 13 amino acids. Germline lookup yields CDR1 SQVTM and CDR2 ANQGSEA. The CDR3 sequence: CSVVISGAYEQYF. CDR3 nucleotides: TGCAGCGTTGTGATTAGCGGGGCCTACGAGCAGTACTTC.

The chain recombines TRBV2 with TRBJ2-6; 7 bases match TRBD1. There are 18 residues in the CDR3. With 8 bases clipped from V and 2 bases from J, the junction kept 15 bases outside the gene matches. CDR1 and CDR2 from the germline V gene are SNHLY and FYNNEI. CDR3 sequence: CASYPLKGAATGANVLTF. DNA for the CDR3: TGTGCCAGCTACCCGCTAAAGGGGGCAGCGACTGGGGCCAACGTCCTGACTTTC.

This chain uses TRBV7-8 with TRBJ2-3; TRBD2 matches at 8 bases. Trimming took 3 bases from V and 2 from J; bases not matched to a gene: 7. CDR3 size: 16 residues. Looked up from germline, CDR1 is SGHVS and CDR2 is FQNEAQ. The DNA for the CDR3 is TGTGCCAGCAGCTTCTCGGGGGGGATGGACACAGATACGCAGTATTTT. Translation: CASSFSGGMDTDTQYF.

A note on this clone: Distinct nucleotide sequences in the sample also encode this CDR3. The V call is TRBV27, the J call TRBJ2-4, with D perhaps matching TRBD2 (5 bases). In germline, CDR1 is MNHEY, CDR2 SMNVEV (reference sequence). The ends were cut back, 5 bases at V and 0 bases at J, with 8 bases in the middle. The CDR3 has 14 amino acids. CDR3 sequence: CASSRGLAKNIQYF. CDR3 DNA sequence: TGTGCCAGCAGTAGAGGGCTAGCCAAAAACATTCAGTACTTC.

The CDR3, as DNA: TGTAGGGGGATGGCGGGACATAACTATGGCTACACCTTC. It encodes CRGMAGHNYGYTF. The rearrangement links TRBV7-7 to TRBJ1-2, with D tentatively TRBD1 (6 bases). The CDR3 consists of 13 residues. Germline CDR1 SSHAT, CDR2 FNYEAQ (reference sequence).

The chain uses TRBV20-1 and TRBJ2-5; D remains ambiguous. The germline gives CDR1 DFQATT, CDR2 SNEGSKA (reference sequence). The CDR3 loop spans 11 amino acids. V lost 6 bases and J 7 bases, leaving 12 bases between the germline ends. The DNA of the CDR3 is TGCAGTGCAATGCCGGAGAGGACCCAGTACTTC. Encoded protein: CSAMPERTQYF.

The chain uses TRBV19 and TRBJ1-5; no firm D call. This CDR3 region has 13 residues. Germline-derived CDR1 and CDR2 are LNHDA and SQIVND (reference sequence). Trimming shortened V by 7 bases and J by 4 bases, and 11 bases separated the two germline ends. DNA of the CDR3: TGTGCCAGTAAGAGGACCACTAATCAGCCCCAGCATTTT. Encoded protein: CASKRTTNQPQHF.

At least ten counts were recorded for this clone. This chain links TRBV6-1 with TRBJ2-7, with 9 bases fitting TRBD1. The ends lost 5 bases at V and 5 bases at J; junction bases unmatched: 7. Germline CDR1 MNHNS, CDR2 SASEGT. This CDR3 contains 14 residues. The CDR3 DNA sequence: TGTGCCAGCAGTCTACAGGGGGCGCTCAACGAGCAGTACTTC. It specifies CASSLQGALNEQYF.

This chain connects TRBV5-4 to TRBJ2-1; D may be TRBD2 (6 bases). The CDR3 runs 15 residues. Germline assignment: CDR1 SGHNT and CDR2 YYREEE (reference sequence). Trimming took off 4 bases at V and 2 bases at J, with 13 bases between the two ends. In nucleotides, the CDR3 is TGTGCCAGCAGCCTTAGCGGAACCCCCTACAATGAGCAGTTCTTC. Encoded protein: CASSLSGTPYNEQFF.

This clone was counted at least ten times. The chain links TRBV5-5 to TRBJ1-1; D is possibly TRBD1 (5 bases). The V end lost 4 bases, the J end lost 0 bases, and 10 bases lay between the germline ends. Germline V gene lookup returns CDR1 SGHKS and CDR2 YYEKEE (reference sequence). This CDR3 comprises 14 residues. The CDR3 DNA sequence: TGTGCCAGCAGCCAAGACAGTATGAACACTGAAGCTTTCTTT. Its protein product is CASSQDSMNTEAFF.

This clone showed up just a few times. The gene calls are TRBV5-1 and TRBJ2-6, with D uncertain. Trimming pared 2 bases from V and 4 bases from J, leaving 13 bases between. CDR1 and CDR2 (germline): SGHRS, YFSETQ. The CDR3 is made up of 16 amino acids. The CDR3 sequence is CASSLGWDSGANVLTF. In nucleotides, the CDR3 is TGCGCCAGCAGCTTAGGTTGGGATTCCGGGGCCAACGTCCTGACTTTC.

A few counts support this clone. Here the CDR3 DNA reads TGTGCCAGCAGCCGCGGGCTAGGAGACACTGAAGCTTTCTTT. It specifies CASSRGLGDTEAFF. This chain connects TRBV4-2 to TRBJ1-1; D is unresolved. The CDR3 is 14 residues long. With 4 bases removed from V and 3 bases from J, the gap between germline ends came to 12 bases. Looked up from germline, CDR1 is LGHNA and CDR2 is YNFKEQ.

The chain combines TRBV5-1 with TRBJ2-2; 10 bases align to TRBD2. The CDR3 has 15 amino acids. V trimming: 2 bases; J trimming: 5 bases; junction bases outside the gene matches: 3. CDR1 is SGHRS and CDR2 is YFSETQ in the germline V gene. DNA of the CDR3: TGCGCCAGCAGCTTTAATAGCGGGGGGACCGGGGAGCTGTTTTTT. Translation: CASSFNSGGTGELFF.

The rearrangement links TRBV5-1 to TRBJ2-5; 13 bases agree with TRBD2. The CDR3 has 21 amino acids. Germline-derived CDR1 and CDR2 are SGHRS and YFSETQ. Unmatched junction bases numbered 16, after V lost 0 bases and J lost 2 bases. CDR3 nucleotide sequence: TGCGCCAGCAGCTTGGTACCCCAAAGACTAGCGGGAGGCCTAATACAAGAGACCCAGTACTTC. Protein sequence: CASSLVPQRLAGGLIQETQYF.

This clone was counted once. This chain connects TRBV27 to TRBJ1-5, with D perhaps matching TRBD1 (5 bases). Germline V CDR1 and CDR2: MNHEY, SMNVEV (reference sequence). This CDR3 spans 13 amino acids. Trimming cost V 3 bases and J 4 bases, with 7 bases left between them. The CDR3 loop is CASSFDRNQPQHF. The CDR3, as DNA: TGTGCCAGCAGTTTCGACAGAAATCAGCCCCAGCATTTT.

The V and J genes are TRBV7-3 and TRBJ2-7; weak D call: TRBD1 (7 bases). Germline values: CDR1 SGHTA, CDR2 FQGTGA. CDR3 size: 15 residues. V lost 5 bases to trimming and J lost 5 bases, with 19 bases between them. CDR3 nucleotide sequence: TGTGCCAGCAGCATCAGGGGGGTCAATCCGGACGAGCAGTACTTC. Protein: CASSIRGVNPDEQYF.

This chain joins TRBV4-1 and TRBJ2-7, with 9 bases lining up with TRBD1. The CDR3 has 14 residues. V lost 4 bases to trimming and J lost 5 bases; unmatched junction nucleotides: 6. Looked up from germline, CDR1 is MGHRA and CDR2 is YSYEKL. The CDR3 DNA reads TGCGCCAGCAGCCGACCGGGACAGGGCCACGAGCAGTACTTC. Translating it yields CASSRPGQGHEQYF.

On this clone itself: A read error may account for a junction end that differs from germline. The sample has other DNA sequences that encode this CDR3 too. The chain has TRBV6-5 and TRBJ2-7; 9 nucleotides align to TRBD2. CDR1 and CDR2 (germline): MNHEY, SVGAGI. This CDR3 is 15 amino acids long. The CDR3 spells CASNPAGGLTYEQHF. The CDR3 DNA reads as TGTGCCAGCAATCCAGCGGGAGGACTTACATACGAGCAGCACTTC.

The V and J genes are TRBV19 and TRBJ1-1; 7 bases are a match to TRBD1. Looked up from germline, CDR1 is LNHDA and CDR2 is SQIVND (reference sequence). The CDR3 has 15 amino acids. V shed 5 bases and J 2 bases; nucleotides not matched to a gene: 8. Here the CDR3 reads CASSEDRELNTEAFF. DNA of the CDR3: TGTGCCAGTAGTGAAGACAGGGAGTTAAACACTGAAGCTTTCTTT.

The CDR3 DNA follows: TGTGCCAGCAACCGGGAACCCTCCTCTGGAAACACCATATATTTT. Translating gives CASNREPSSGNTIYF. The V gene is TRBV2, the J gene TRBJ1-3; D is uncertain. CDR3 size: 15 residues. The germline gives CDR1 SNHLY, CDR2 FYNNEI. V was shortened by 7 bases and J by 0 bases, with 13 bases between the two germline ends.

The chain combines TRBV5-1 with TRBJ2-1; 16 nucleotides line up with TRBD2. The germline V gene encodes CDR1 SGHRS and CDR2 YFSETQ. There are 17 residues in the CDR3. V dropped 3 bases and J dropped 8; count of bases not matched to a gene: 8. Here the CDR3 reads CASSWLGTSGRGDEQFF. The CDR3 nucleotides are TGCGCCAGCAGCTGGCTCGGGACTAGCGGGAGGGGTGATGAGCAGTTCTTC.

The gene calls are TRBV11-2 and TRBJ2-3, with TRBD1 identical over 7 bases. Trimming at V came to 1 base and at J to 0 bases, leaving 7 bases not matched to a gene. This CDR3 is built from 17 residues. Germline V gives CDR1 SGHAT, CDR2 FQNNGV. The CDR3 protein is CASSLGGQSSSTDTQYF. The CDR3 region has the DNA TGTGCCAGCAGCTTAGGGGGACAGTCTTCTAGCACAGATACGCAGTATTTT.

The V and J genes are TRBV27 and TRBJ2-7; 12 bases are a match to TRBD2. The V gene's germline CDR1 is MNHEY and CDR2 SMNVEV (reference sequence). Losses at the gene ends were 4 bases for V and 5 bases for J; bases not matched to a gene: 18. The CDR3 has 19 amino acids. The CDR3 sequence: CASSSYGLAGHPLWDEQYF. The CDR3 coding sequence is TGTGCCAGCAGTTCCTATGGACTAGCGGGGCATCCCCTCTGGGACGAGCAGTACTTC.

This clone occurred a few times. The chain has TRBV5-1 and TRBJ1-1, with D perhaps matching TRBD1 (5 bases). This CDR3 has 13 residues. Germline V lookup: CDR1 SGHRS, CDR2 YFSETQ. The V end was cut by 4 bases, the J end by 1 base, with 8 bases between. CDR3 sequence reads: CASSGATNTEAFF. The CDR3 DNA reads TGCGCCAGCAGCGGGGCCACGAACACTGAAGCTTTCTTT.